This TCR beta chain was recorded in a study of CD8 T cells in ankylosing spondylitis. The germline V gene encodes CDR1 SEHNR and CDR2 FQNEAQ (reference sequence). CDR3 length equals 17 residues. The junction had 11 bases not matched to a gene; V was cut back by 4 bases and J by 7 bases. This clonotype has ten or more counts. The target antigen is unknown. TCRdb re-derived calls from the 5' RACE reads in MiXCR, one entry per CDR3 protein. The table includes approximately 240,000 distinct CDR3 sequences, about 10% detected once. Study results and limitations: Seemingly characteristic of ankylosing spondylitis blood was a TCR beta motif consisting of under 10 highly homologous variants. As for the disease-linked clones, they showed a CD8+ phenotype and occurred at relatively low frequencies in peripheral blood.

This chain links TRBV7-9 with TRBJ2-1, with 12 bases lining up with TRBD2. Material for sequencing was blood, either unsorted or a sorted T cell fraction (not recorded which). This receptor was taken from a male donor with ankylosing spondylitis or in good health (not recorded which). The CDR3 nucleotides are TGTGCCAGCAGCTCTCCGACTAGCGGGAGAGGGGTGAATGAGCAGTTCTTC. Translating gives CASSSPTSGRGVNEQFF.